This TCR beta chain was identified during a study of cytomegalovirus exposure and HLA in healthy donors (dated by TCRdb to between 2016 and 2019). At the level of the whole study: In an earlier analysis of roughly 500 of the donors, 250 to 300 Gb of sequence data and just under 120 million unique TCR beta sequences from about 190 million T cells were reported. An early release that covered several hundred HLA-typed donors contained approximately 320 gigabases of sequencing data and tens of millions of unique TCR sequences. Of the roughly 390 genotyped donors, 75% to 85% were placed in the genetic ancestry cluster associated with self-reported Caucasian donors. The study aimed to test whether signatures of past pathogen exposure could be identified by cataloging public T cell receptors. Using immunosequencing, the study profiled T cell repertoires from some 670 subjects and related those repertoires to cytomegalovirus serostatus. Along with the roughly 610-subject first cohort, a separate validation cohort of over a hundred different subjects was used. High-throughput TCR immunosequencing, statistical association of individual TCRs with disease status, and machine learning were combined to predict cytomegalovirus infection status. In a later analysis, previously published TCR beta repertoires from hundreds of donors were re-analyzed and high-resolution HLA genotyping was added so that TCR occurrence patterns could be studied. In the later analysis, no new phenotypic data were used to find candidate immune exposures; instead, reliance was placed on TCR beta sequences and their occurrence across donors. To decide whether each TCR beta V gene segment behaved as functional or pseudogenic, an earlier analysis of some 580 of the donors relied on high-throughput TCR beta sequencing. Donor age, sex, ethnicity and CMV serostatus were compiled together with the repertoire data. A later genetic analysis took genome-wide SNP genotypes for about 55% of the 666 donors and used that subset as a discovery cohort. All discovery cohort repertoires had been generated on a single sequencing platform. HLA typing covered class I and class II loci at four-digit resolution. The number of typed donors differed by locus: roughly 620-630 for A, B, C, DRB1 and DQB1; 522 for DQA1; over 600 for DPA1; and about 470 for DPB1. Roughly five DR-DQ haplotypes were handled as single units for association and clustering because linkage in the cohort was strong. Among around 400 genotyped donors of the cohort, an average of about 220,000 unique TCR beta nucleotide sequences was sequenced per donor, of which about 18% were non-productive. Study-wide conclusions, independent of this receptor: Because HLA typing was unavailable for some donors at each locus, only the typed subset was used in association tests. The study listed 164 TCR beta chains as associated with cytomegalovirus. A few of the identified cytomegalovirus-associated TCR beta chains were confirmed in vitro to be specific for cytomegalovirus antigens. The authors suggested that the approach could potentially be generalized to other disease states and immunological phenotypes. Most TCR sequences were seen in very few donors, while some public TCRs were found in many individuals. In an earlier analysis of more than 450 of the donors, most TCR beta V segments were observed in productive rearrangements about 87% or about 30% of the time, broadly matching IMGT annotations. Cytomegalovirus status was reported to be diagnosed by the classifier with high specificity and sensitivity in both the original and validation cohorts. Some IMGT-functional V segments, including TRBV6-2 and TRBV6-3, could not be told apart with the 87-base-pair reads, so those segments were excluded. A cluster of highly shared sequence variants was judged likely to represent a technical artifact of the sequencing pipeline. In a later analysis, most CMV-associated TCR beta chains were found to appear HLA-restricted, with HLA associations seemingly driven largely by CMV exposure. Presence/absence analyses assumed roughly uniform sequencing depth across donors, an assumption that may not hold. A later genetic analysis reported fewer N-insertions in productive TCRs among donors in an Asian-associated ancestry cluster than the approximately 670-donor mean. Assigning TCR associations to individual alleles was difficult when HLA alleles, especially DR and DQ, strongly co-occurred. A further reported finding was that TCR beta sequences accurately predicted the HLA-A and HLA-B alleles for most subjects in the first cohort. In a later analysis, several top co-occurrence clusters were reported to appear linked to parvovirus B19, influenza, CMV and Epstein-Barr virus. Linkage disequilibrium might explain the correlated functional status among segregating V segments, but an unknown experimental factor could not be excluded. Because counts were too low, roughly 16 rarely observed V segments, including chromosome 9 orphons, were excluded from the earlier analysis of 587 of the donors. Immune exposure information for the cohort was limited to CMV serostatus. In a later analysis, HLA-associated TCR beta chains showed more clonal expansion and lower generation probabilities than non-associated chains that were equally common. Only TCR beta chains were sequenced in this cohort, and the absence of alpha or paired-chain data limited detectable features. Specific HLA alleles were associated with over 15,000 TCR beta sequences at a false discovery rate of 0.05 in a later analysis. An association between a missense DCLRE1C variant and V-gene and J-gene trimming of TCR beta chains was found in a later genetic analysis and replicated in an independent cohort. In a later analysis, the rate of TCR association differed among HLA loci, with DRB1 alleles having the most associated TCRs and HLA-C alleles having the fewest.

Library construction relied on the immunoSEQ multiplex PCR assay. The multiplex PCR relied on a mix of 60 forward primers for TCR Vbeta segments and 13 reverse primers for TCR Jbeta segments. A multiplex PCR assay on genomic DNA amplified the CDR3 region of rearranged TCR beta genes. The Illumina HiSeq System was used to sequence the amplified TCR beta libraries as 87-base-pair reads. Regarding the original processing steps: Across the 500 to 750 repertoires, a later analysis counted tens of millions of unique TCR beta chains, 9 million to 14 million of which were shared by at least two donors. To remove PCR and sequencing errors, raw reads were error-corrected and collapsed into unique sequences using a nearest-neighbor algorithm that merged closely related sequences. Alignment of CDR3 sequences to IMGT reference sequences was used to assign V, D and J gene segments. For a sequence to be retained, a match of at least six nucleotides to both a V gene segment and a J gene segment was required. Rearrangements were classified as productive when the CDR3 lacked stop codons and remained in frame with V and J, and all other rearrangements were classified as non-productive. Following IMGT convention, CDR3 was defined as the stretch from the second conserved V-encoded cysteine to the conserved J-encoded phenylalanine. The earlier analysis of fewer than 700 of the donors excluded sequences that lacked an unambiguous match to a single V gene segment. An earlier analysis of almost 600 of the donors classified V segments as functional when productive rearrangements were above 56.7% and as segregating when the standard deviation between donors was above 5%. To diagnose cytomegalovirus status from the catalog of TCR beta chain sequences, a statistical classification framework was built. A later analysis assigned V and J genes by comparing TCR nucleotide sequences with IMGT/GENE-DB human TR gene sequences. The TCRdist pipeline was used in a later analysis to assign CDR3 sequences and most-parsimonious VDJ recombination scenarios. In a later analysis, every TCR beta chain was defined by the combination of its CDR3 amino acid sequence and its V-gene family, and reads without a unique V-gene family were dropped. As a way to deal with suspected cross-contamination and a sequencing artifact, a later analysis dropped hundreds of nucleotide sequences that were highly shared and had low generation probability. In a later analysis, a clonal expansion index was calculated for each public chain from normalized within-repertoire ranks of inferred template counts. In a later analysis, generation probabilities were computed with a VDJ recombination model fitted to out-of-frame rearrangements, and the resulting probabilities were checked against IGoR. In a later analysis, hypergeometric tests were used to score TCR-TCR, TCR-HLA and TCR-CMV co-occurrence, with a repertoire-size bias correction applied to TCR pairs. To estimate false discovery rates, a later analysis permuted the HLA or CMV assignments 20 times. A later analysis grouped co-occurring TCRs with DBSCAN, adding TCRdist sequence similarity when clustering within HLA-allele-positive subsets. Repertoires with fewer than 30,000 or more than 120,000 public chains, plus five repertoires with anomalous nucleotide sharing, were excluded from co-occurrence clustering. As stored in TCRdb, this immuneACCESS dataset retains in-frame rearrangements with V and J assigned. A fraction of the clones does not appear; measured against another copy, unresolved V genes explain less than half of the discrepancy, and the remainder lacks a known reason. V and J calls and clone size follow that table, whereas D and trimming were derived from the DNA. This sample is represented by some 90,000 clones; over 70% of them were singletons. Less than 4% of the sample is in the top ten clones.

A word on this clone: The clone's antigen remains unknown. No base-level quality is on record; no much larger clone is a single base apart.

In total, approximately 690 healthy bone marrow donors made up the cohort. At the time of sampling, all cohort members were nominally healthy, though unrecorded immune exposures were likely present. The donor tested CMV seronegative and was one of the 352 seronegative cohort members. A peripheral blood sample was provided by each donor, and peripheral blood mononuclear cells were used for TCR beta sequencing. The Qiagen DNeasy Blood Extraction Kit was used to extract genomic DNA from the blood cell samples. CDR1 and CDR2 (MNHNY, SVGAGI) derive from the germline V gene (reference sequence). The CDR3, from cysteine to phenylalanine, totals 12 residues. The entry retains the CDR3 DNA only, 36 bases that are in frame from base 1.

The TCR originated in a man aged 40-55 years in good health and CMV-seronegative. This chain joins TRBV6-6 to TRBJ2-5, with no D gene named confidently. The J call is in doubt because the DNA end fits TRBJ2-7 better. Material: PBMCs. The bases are TGTGCCAGCAGGACCGGGTCCTACGAGCAGTACTTC. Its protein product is CASRTGSYEQYF.